One sample yielded the 20 T cell receptor beta chains listed below, sequenced in a study of cytomegalovirus exposure and HLA in healthy donors (dated by TCRdb to 2015 to 2018). Library preparation employed the immunoSEQ multiplex PCR assay. The multiplex PCR relied on a mix of 60 forward primers for TCR Vbeta segments and 13 reverse primers for TCR Jbeta segments. The clones in this table, taken by TCRdb from immuneACCESS, are in-frame only. Not every clone is retained; where verified, under half of the shortfall comes from an unresolved V gene, and the cause of the rest is unknown. A total of 200,000 to 300,000 clones appear in this sample, around four fifths of them only once. The top ten constitute approximately 2% of the sample. The sequencing sample was made of PBMCs. The receptors were gathered from a woman in her thirties or forties in good health and CMV-seropositive.

A single count supports this clone. The chain uses TRBV28 and TRBJ2-5; 12 bases are a match to TRBD1. Germline loops: CDR1 MDHEN, CDR2 SYDVKM. The CDR3 extends over 16 amino acids. V lost 6 bases, J lost 4 bases, and 9 bases stayed unmatched. CDR3 in amino acids: CASSSDRDRGRETQYF. The CDR3 DNA is TGTGCCAGCAGCTCAGACCGGGACAGGGGGCGAGAGACCCAGTACTTC.

The gene calls are TRBV30 and TRBJ2-7, with D tentatively TRBD1 (5 bases). Trimming took off 1 base at V and 5 bases at J, with 9 bases between the two ends. Germline-derived CDR1 and CDR2 are GTSNPN and SVGIG (reference sequence). There are 12 residues in the CDR3. For the CDR3, the DNA is TGTGCCTGGAGTGGTAGGGGCCACGAGCAGTACTTC. This gives the protein CAWSGRGHEQYF.

This chain connects TRBV6-5 to TRBJ2-7; 11 positions agree with TRBD2. CDR1 is MNHEY and CDR2 is SVGAGI in the germline V gene. J was trimmed by 5 bases and V by 6 bases; bases with no gene match: 9. CDR3 length: 15 amino acids. In nucleotides, the CDR3 is TGTGCCAGCAGACAGAAACTAGCGGGAGTAAACGAGCAGTACTTC. It specifies CASRQKLAGVNEQYF.

Here the CDR3 reads CASSLGQGHTEAFF. CDR3 in DNA: TGCGCCAGCAGCTTGGGGCAGGGCCACACTGAAGCTTTCTTT. The chain is built from TRBV5-1 and TRBJ1-1; maybe TRBD1 (5 bases). Trimming shortened V by 0 bases and J by 3 bases, and 9 bases separated the two germline ends. This CDR3 is built from 14 residues. Germline-derived CDR1 and CDR2 are SGHRS and YFSETQ.

The J gene is TRBJ2-3, the V gene TRBV7-9, with 8 positions matching TRBD2. Germline V lookup: CDR1 SEHNR, CDR2 FQNEAQ (reference sequence). V shed 5 bases, J shed 0 bases, and the junction held 4 bases outside the gene matches. The CDR3 loop spans 15 amino acids. As DNA, the CDR3 is TGTGCCAGCAGCCATTCGGGAGGGAGCACAGATACGCAGTATTTT. Protein sequence: CASSHSGGSTDTQYF.

This CDR3 reads CASSQDYRDHLDEQFF. Written as DNA, the CDR3 is TGCGCCAGCAGCCAAGATTACCGGGATCATTTAGATGAGCAGTTCTTC. The chain links TRBV4-3 to TRBJ2-1; TRBD2 might be the D (5 bases). With 0 bases removed from V and 8 bases from J, the gap between germline ends came to 17 bases. This CDR3 region has 16 residues. CDR1 is LGHNA, CDR2 YSLEER, per germline.

The chain couples TRBV7-9 to TRBJ1-2; 8 bases align to TRBD1. The CDR3 runs 13 residues. After removal of 4 bases from V and 8 bases from J, the junction contained 6 bases not matched to a gene. Looked up from germline, CDR1 is SEHNR and CDR2 is FQNEAQ (reference sequence). The CDR3 DNA is TGTGCCAGCAGCTCGAGGGCAGGGGGCGGCTACACCTTC. Protein sequence: CASSSRAGGGYTF.

This clone was detected only once. The junction departs from germline at one end; a sequencing error may be responsible. This rearrangement joins TRBV7-9 to TRBJ2-7; 11 bases align to TRBD2. CDR3 length equals 16 residues. CDR1 is SEHNR, CDR2 FQNEAQ, per germline (reference sequence). CDR3 sequence (DNA): TGTTCCAGCAGCCGCTTGGGGACTAGCGGTTCCTACGAGCAGTACTTC. Its protein product is CSSSRLGTSGSYEQYF.

V usage is TRBV19 and J usage is TRBJ2-2; D remains unclear. The CDR3 extends over 13 amino acids. CDR1 LNHDA and CDR2 SQIVND come from the germline V gene (reference sequence). The ends were cut back, 1 base at V and 5 bases at J, with 5 bases in the middle. Here the CDR3 DNA reads TGTGCCAGTAGTATAGCCAGGACCGGGGAGCTGTTTTTT. It is translated as CASSIARTGELFF. The variable domain in full, with the rest retrieved from reference TRBV19 and TRBJ2-2, is DGGITQSPKYLFRKEGQNVTLSCEQNLNHDAMYWYRQDPGQGLRLIYYSQIVNDFQKGDIAEGYSVSREKKESFPLTVTSAQKNPTAFYLCASSIARTGELFFGEGSRLTVL.

This chain connects TRBV6-4 to TRBJ2-5; D possibly corresponds to TRBD1 (5 bases). V was trimmed by 0 bases and J by 2 bases, leaving 10 bases between them. The CDR3 extends over 15 amino acids. Germline V lookup: CDR1 MRHNA, CDR2 SNTAGT. The chain's CDR3 is CASSDSDSWQETQYF. CDR3 nucleotides: TGTGCCAGCAGTGACTCTGACAGTTGGCAAGAGACCCAGTACTTC.

The chain carries TRBV2 and TRBJ2-3; D may be TRBD1 (5 bases). Trimming left V 6 bases short and J 5 bases short, with 9 bases between. From germline, CDR1 is SNHLY and CDR2 FYNNEI. This CDR3 has 12 residues. Here the CDR3 DNA reads TGTGCCAGCAGACCCGACAGAGATACGCAGTATTTT. Translation gives CASRPDRDTQYF. The full variable domain, its missing parts supplied by reference TRBV2 and TRBJ2-3, is EPEVTQTPSHQVTQMGQEVILRCVPISNHLYFYWYRQILGQKVEFLVSFYNNEISEKSEIFDDQFSVERPDGSNFTLKIRSTKLEDSAMYFCASRPDRDTQYFGPGTRLTVL.

The V and J genes are TRBV7-2 and TRBJ2-2, with TRBD1 matching over 8 bases. Unmatched junction bases numbered 4, after V lost 5 bases and J lost 8 bases. The germline V gene encodes CDR1 SGHTA and CDR2 FQGNSA. The CDR3 is made up of 13 amino acids. The CDR3 protein is CASSPRGPGELFF. The CDR3 DNA reads TGTGCCAGCAGCCCCAGGGGGCCGGGGGAGCTGTTTTTT.

The chain carries TRBV19 and TRBJ1-5; 8 nucleotides match TRBD1. V was clipped by 5 bases and J by 2 bases; unmatched bases: 2. CDR1 and CDR2 from the germline V gene are LNHDA and SQIVND (reference sequence). The CDR3 loop spans 14 amino acids. CDR3 sequence: CASSSTGGNQPQHF. CDR3 bases: TGTGCCAGTAGTTCGACAGGGGGCAATCAGCCCCAGCATTTT.

The chain is built from TRBV30 and TRBJ2-1, with 8 bases fitting TRBD1. V lost 5 bases and J lost 8; bases outside the gene matches: 11. The CDR3 length is 14 residues. Germline-derived CDR1 and CDR2 are GTSNPN and SVGIG (reference sequence). CDR3 loop: CAWDRGLGVHEQFF. Here the CDR3 DNA reads TGTGCCTGGGACAGGGGTTTAGGGGTCCATGAGCAGTTCTTC.

This chain uses TRBV1 with TRBJ2-5; TRBD2 is the table's D call and was not checked against the DNA. TRBV1 is a pseudogene. This CDR3 comprises 14 residues. CDR3 DNA sequence: TGCACCCGCTCGAGCGGGAGGGCCCTGGAGACCCAGTACTTC. Protein: CTRSSGRALETQYF.

The chain links TRBV27 to TRBJ2-5; 9 nucleotides match TRBD2. Germline loops: CDR1 MNHEY, CDR2 SMNVEV (reference sequence). V was clipped by 5 bases and J by 2 bases; unmatched bases: 15. The CDR3 consists of 18 residues. The CDR3 DNA reads TGTGCCAGCAGTCCTCGCGCCCGTCTTGCGGGAGGGCAAGAGACCCAGTACTTC. Its translation is CASSPRARLAGGQETQYF.

The V and J genes are TRBV15 and TRBJ2-3; tentatively, D is TRBD2 (5 bases). The CDR3 spans 15 residues. V was cut by 0 bases and J by 4 bases, with 11 bases left in between. The germline CDR1 and CDR2 sequences are LNHNV and YYDKDF (reference sequence). The CDR3, as DNA: TGTGCCACCAGCAGAGAGAGGGCCTCGGCAGATACGCAGTATTTT. Its translation: CATSRERASADTQYF.

This clone was picked up a small number of times. The rearrangement links TRBV5-1 to TRBJ2-5, with D unclear. V lost 1 base and J lost 4, with 11 bases in between. CDR3 length: 14 residues. Looked up from germline, CDR1 is SGHRS and CDR2 is YFSETQ. The CDR3 is CASSLLSLRETQYF. CDR3 DNA: TGCGCCAGCAGCTTGTTATCTCTGAGAGAGACCCAGTACTTC. Full variable domain (rest looked up from reference TRBV5-1 and TRBJ2-5): KAGVTQTPRYLIKTRGQQVTLSCSPISGHRSVSWYQQTPGQGLQFLFEYFSETQRNKGNFPGRFSGRQFSNSRSEMNVSTLELGDSALYLCASSLLSLRETQYFGPGTRLLVL.

This rearrangement joins TRBV4-3 to TRBJ2-7; 8 bases line up with TRBD2. The V segment lost 3 bases and the J segment 0 bases; nucleotides outside the gene matches: 10. The CDR3 is 17 residues long. Germline V gene sequence: CDR1 LGHNA, CDR2 YSLEER. The CDR3 loop reads CASSQSLLAASSYEQYF. In DNA, the CDR3 is TGCGCCAGCAGCCAGTCTTTACTAGCGGCAAGCTCCTACGAGCAGTACTTC.

V is TRBV18 and J is TRBJ2-5; 7 positions agree with TRBD1. CDR1 is KGHSH and CDR2 is LQKENI in the germline V gene. The CDR3 has 17 amino acids. The V and J ends lost 0 bases and 4 bases, in that order; junction bases with no gene match: 11. The CDR3 protein is CASSPPGTATLGETQYF. In DNA, the CDR3 is TGTGCCAGCTCACCACCCGGGACAGCTACCTTAGGAGAGACCCAGTACTTC.